The 30 T cell receptor beta chains given below trace back to one sample, sequenced in a study of blood T cell repertoires in COVID-19. TCRdb keeps only in-frame clones here, not all; method: immunoSEQ multiplex PCR. The sample lists approximately 230,000 clones, roughly four fifths occurring once. Sequencing was performed on PBMCs or T cells enriched from blood (not recorded which). The receptors come from a man in his forties who had recovered from COVID-19.

The chain recombines TRBV24-1 with TRBJ1-2; 7 bases line up with TRBD1. Germline CDR1 is KGHDR and CDR2 is SFDVKD. Trimming took 4 bases from V and 2 from J; bases not matched to a gene: 3. The CDR3 spans 14 residues. CDR3 sequence reads: CATSDRQGNYGYTF. The DNA of the CDR3 is TGTGCCACCAGTGACAGACAGGGAAACTATGGCTACACCTTC.

The rearrangement joins TRBV7-2 to TRBJ2-2; the D gene is possibly TRBD2 (5 bases). There are 12 residues in the CDR3. Per germline, CDR1 SGHTA and CDR2 FQGNSA. Trimming took off 8 bases at V and 7 bases at J, with 11 bases between the two ends. DNA for the CDR3: TGTGCCAGCGGCGGGCAAATCGGGGAGCTGTTTTTT. Amino acids: CASGGQIGELFF.

The V and J genes are TRBV30 and TRBJ2-3, with D possibly TRBD2 on 6 matching bases. Trimming shortened V by 1 base and J by 5 bases, and 10 bases separated the two germline ends. This CDR3 contains 13 residues. Germline loops: CDR1 GTSNPN, CDR2 SVGIG (reference sequence). The CDR3 DNA reads as TGTGCCTGGAGTGGGAGACTAGTAGATACGCAGTATTTT. Its protein is CAWSGRLVDTQYF.

The gene calls are TRBV28 and TRBJ2-7, with 16 positions matching TRBD2. The CDR3 is made up of 18 amino acids. Germline trimming cut 5 bases from V and 3 bases from J; bases unmatched to any gene: 10. Germline assignment: CDR1 MDHEN and CDR2 SYDVKM. The CDR3 spells CASSDAGTSGRGIYEQYF. Written as DNA, the CDR3 is TGTGCCAGCAGTGACGCCGGGACTAGCGGGAGGGGTATCTACGAGCAGTACTTC.

The V call is TRBV6-5, the J call TRBJ1-2, with D unresolved. The CDR3 covers 13 residues. Germline assignment: CDR1 MNHEY and CDR2 SVGAGI. The V end lost 2 bases, the J end lost 4 bases, and 8 bases lay between the germline ends. CDR3 region: CASSYDQAYGYTF. Here the CDR3 DNA reads TGTGCCAGCAGTTACGATCAGGCCTATGGCTACACCTTC.

The gene calls are TRBV27 and TRBJ2-5; 8 positions agree with TRBD2. Germline assignment: CDR1 MNHEY and CDR2 SMNVEV (reference sequence). V was pared by 3 bases and J by 5 bases, with 17 bases of the junction left unmatched. The CDR3 has 18 amino acids. CDR3 DNA: TGTGCCAGCAGTTTTCGCCGGATAGCGGGGACTAAAGGGGAGACCCAGTACTTC. This encodes CASSFRRIAGTKGETQYF.

The CDR3 sequence is CASSPNQRSVYEQYF. The CDR3 DNA is TGTGCCAGCAGCCCGAACCAACGTAGCGTTTACGAGCAGTACTTC. V gene TRBV9 combines with J gene TRBJ2-7, with a tentative D call TRBD2 (5 bases). V lost 4 bases and J 4 bases, leaving 18 bases between the germline ends. CDR3 size: 15 residues. Germline V lookup: CDR1 SGDLS, CDR2 YYNGEE.

CDR3 region: CASSFTANTEAFF. CDR3 coding DNA: TGTGCCAGCAGCTTTACAGCGAACACTGAAGCTTTCTTT. The chain uses TRBV5-6 and TRBJ1-1, with no clear D. This CDR3 is 13 amino acids long. Deletions cut 2 bases from V and 1 base from J, with 6 bases between. Germline lookup yields CDR1 SGHDT and CDR2 YYEEEE.

The chain couples TRBV10-1 to TRBJ1-5, with D perhaps matching TRBD1 (6 bases). Germline V gives CDR1 WNHNN, CDR2 SYGVQD (reference sequence). The CDR3 has 13 residues. V was pared by 6 bases and J by 7 bases, with 13 bases between. CDR3 region: CASSAGVNQPQHF. CDR3 DNA: TGCGCCAGCAGCGCAGGGGTGAACCAGCCCCAGCATTTT.

This chain connects TRBV28 to TRBJ2-7, with TRBD2 as a possible D gene (5 bases). CDR1 is MDHEN, CDR2 SYDVKM, per germline. The CDR3 is 12 amino acids. V was clipped by 3 bases and J by 6 bases, with 9 bases between them. CDR3 sequence reads: CASSLGAFEQYF. The CDR3 nucleotides are TGTGCCAGCAGTTTGGGAGCTTTCGAGCAGTACTTC.

The chain combines TRBV9 with TRBJ1-5, with 10 bases matching TRBD1. Germline V gene sequence: CDR1 SGDLS, CDR2 YYNGEE. The J segment lost 9 bases and the V segment lost 2 bases, leaving 5 bases of the junction unmatched. The length of the CDR3 is 14 residues. CDR3 sequence: CASSVDRGFGPQHF. DNA of the CDR3: TGTGCCAGCAGCGTGGACAGGGGGTTTGGGCCCCAGCATTTT. Full variable domain (outside the CDR3, taken from reference TRBV9 and TRBJ1-5): DSGVTQTPKHLITATGQRVTLRCSPRSGDLSVYWYQQSLDQGLQFLIQYYNGEERAKGNILERFSAQQFPDLHSELNLSSLELGDSALYFCASSVDRGFGPQHFGDGTRLSIL.

This clone was recorded a few times. This rearrangement joins TRBV5-8 to TRBJ2-7; the match to TRBD1 covers 9 bases. Germline CDR1 reads SGHTS; CDR2 reads YDEGEE. This CDR3 contains 15 residues. V was clipped by 4 bases and J by 3 bases; unmatched bases: 8. The CDR3 coding sequence is TGTGCCAGCAGCCCCGGACAGGGGTATGACTACGAGCAGTACTTC. Encoded protein: CASSPGQGYDYEQYF.

This clone was observed a single time. The chain couples TRBV7-9 to TRBJ2-1; TRBD1 matches 7 bases. Germline trimming cut 2 bases from V and 5 bases from J; bases unmatched to any gene: 6. The germline V gene has CDR1 SEHNR and CDR2 FQNEAQ (reference sequence). CDR3 length equals 15 residues. The CDR3 coding sequence is TGTGCCAGCAGCTTAACAGGGGTCGGGGACAATGAGCAGTTCTTC. Its protein is CASSLTGVGDNEQFF.

This chain links TRBV5-1 with TRBJ2-1, with 11 bases identical to TRBD2. Germline assignment: CDR1 SGHRS and CDR2 YFSETQ. Unmatched junction bases numbered 11, after V lost 4 bases and J lost 8 bases. The CDR3 has 16 amino acids. The CDR3 here is CASSHGLAGHQDEQFF. CDR3 coding DNA: TGCGCCAGCAGCCACGGACTAGCGGGCCACCAAGATGAGCAGTTCTTC.

The chain combines TRBV3-1 (or the pseudogene TRBV3-2) with TRBJ1-2; 7 nucleotides align to TRBD1. This CDR3 spans 19 amino acids. The V segment lost 1 base and the J segment 3 bases; nucleotides outside the gene matches: 17. CDR1 and CDR2 (germline): LGHDT, YNNKEL (reference sequence). This CDR3 is CASSQGVFIGTDSYYGYTF. CDR3 DNA: TGTGCCAGCAGCCAAGGGGTTTTTATCGGGACAGATAGCTACTATGGCTACACCTTC.

CDR3 sequence: CASSLAGEVDGNTIYF. The CDR3, as DNA: TGTGCCAGCAGCTTGGCCGGGGAGGTAGATGGAAACACCATATATTTT. This sequence joins TRBV5-5 and TRBJ1-3; D unresolved. In germline, CDR1 is SGHKS, CDR2 YYEKEE (reference sequence). CDR3 size: 16 residues. The V end lost 0 bases, the J end lost 3 bases, and 13 bases lay between the germline ends.

This clone was counted once. This chain connects TRBV30 to TRBJ1-3; a possible D gene is TRBD1 (5 bases). Germline V gene sequence: CDR1 GTSNPN, CDR2 SVGIG (reference sequence). With 0 bases removed from V and 0 bases from J, the gap between germline ends came to 12 bases. This CDR3 is 16 amino acids long. CDR3 bases: TGTGCCTGGAGTGTAGGCAGGGTGAGCTCTGGAAACACCATATATTTT. Protein: CAWSVGRVSSGNTIYF.

The chain has TRBV7-8 and TRBJ1-2; 8 nucleotides align to TRBD1. The CDR3 is 16 amino acids. The trim removed 2 bases at V and 4 bases at J, leaving 9 bases unmatched. Germline V gene data show CDR1 as SGHVS and CDR2 as FQNEAQ. CDR3 nucleotides: TGTGCCAGCAGCTTACCGGAGGACAGGGCCGCCTATGGCTACACCTTC. Protein: CASSLPEDRAAYGYTF.

The chain is built from TRBV4-1 and TRBJ2-5; D is perhaps TRBD1 (7 bases). The CDR3 loop spans 19 amino acids. Trimming removed 1 base from V and 5 bases from J, with 26 bases in between. CDR1 and CDR2 from the germline V gene are MGHRA and YSYEKL. DNA of the CDR3: TGCGCCAGCAGCCAAGCCATGGGGGAAGGCAGGGGGGTAAGGGAGACCCAGTACTTC. It encodes CASSQAMGEGRGVRETQYF.

The rearrangement uses TRBV20-1 and TRBJ1-2; D perhaps matches TRBD1 (5 bases). The CDR3 is made up of 11 amino acids. Germline V gives CDR1 DFQATT, CDR2 SNEGSKA (reference sequence). V was shortened by 3 bases and J by 11 bases, with 13 bases between the two germline ends. CDR3 protein: CSARTGAAYTF. The DNA for the CDR3 is TGCAGTGCTAGGACTGGGGCTGCGTACACCTTC.

V and J are TRBV5-4 and TRBJ2-7; 9 bases map to TRBD2. CDR1 and CDR2 (germline): SGHNT, YYREEE (reference sequence). The CDR3 has 16 amino acids. V lost 1 base and J lost 0; bases outside the gene matches: 5. The CDR3 sequence is CASSLSLAGSSYEQYF. In DNA, the CDR3 is TGTGCCAGCAGCTTGTCGCTAGCGGGGAGCTCCTACGAGCAGTACTTC.

The chain combines TRBV3-1 (or the pseudogene TRBV3-2) with TRBJ2-2; a possible D gene is TRBD1 (6 bases). Germline CDR1 and CDR2: LGHDT and YNNKEL (reference sequence). V dropped 1 base and J dropped 8 bases, with 11 bases sitting between them. This CDR3 comprises 14 residues. CDR3 region: CASSQGGRGGELFF. The CDR3, as DNA: TGTGCCAGCAGCCAAGGGGGCAGGGGAGGGGAGCTGTTTTTT.

V usage is TRBV7-3 and J usage is TRBJ2-5; 7 bases are a match to TRBD2. Germline CDR1 SGHTA, CDR2 FQGTGA. V was clipped by 8 bases and J by 7 bases; unmatched bases: 10. The length of the CDR3 is 13 residues. Written as DNA, the CDR3 is TGTGCCAGCTCCGGTGGGGGGGAGCCGACCCAGTACTTC. Residues: CASSGGGEPTQYF.

As to this clone: Other DNA sequences of this sample code for an identical CDR3. The gene calls are TRBV5-1 and TRBJ2-1; 8 bases map to TRBD2. The trim removed 4 bases at V and 0 bases at J, leaving 3 bases unmatched. The CDR3 contains 15 residues. Per germline, CDR1 SGHRS and CDR2 YFSETQ. The DNA for the CDR3 is TGCGCCAGCAGCCCGAGCGGGAGCTCCTACAATGAGCAGTTCTTC. Protein: CASSPSGSSYNEQFF.

The chain recombines TRBV5-4 with TRBJ2-3; 7 positions match TRBD2. V lost 2 bases and J lost 4; bases outside the gene matches: 13. In germline, CDR1 is SGHNT, CDR2 YYREEE (reference sequence). The CDR3 length is 17 residues. The CDR3 sequence is CASSFGLAVVGADTQYF. CDR3 coding DNA: TGTGCCAGCAGCTTCGGGCTAGCGGTTGTTGGGGCAGATACGCAGTATTTT.

In the case of this clone: One junction end does not reproduce the germline sequence, and a read error may be involved. The V call is TRBV7-3, the J call TRBJ2-1, with 12 bases identical to TRBD2. The CDR3 extends over 13 amino acids. CDR1 and CDR2 (germline): SGHTA, FQGTGA. The CDR3 sequence is CASSLQASGGAVF. The DNA of the CDR3 is TGTGCCAGCAGCCTCCAGGCTAGCGGGGGGGCAGTCTTC.

V is TRBV5-5 and J is TRBJ1-3, with TRBD1 identical over 8 bases. J gave up 3 bases and V 1 base, and 3 bases lay outside the gene matches. The germline gives CDR1 SGHKS, CDR2 YYEKEE (reference sequence). CDR3 size: 15 residues. The CDR3 region is CASSLIRGLGNTIYF. In DNA, the CDR3 is TGTGCCAGCAGCTTGATCAGGGGGCTTGGAAACACCATATATTTT.

The chain has TRBV3-1 (or the pseudogene TRBV3-2) and TRBJ2-2; tentative D call: TRBD2 (6 bases). Deletions cut 5 bases from V and 3 bases from J, with 13 bases between. Looked up from germline, CDR1 is LGHDT and CDR2 is YNNKEL (reference sequence). CDR3 size: 15 residues. The CDR3 nucleotides are TGTGCCAGCAGCACCCGGGACTTATACACCGGGGAGCTGTTTTTT. Residues: CASSTRDLYTGELFF.

This chain connects TRBV19 to TRBJ2-2, with 7 bases fitting TRBD2. The CDR3 has 15 residues. Trimming cost V 10 bases and J 7 bases; bases outside gene matches: 15. Germline-derived CDR1 and CDR2 are LNHDA and SQIVND (reference sequence). This CDR3 is CATSVTGGRGGELFF. The CDR3, as DNA: TGTGCCACCTCGGTAACGGGGGGACGAGGCGGGGAGCTGTTTTTT.

This clone was seen just once. The rearrangement joins TRBV5-4 to TRBJ2-7; the match to TRBD1 covers 9 bases. After removal of 9 bases from V and 2 bases from J, the junction contained 6 bases not matched to a gene. The germline V gene has CDR1 SGHNT and CDR2 YYREEE (reference sequence). The CDR3 length is 13 residues. CDR3 protein: CATKQGATYEQYF. As DNA, the CDR3 is TGTGCCACAAAACAGGGGGCCACCTACGAGCAGTACTTC.